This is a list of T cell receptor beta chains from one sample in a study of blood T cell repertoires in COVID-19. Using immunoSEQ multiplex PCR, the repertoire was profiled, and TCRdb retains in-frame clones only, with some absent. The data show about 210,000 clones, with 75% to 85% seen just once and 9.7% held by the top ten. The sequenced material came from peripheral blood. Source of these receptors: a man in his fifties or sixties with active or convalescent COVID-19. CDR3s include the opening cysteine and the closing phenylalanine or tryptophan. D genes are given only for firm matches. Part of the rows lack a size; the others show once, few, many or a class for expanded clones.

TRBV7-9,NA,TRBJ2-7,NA,TGTGCCAGCAGCTTATCAGGGGGGTTTTACGAGCAGTACTTC,CASSLSGGFYEQYF
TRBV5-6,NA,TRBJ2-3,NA,TGTGCCAGCAGCTTGCCAGCGGCTAGCACAGATACGCAGTATTTT,CASSLPAASTDTQYF
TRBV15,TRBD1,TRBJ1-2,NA,TGTGCCACCAGCAGCGGGACAGGCTATGGCTACACCTTC,CATSSGTGYGYTF
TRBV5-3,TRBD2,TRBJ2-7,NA,TGTGCCAGAAGCGGGGGACTAGCTTCCTTCTACGAGCAGTACTTC,CARSGGLASFYEQYF
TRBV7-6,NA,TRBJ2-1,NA,TGTGCCAGCAGCCCTACGACGGACAACAATGAGCAGTTCTTC,CASSPTTDNNEQFF
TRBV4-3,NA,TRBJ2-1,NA,TGCGCCAGCAGCCAAGATCAGGCAGGGGCAAGCTACAATGAGCAGTTCTTC,CASSQDQAGASYNEQFF
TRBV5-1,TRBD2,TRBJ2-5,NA,TGCGCCAGCAGCCCCGGACTAGCGGAGCAAGAGACCCAGTACTTC,CASSPGLAEQETQYF
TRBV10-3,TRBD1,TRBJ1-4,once,TGTGCCATCAGTGAGTCACAGGGGGCAACTAATGAAAAACTGTTTTTT,CAISESQGATNEKLFF
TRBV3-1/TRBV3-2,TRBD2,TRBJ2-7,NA,TGTGCCAGCGGGACGGGAGGGCCATACGAGCAGTACTTC,CASGTGGPYEQYF
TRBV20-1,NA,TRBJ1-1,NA,TGCAGTGCTAGTTCGGTTTTCGGTGGTGCTTTCTTT,CSASSVFGGAFF
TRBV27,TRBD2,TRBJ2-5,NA,TGTGCCAGCAGAGCCCTAGCGGGGGCTTCCCAAGAGACCCAGTACTTC,CASRALAGASQETQYF
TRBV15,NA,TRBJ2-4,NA,TGTGCCACCAGCAGAGATTACACAGGGAGCAAAAACATTCAGTACTTC,CATSRDYTGSKNIQYF
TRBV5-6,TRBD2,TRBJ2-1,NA,TGTGCCAGCAGCTTGGGCCCCCCTAGCGGGAGTAGGTATGAGCAGTTCTTC,CASSLGPPSGSRYEQFF
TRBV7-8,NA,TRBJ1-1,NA,TGTGCCAGCAGCTTCGGAGGAAACACTGAAGCTTTCTTT,CASSFGGNTEAFF
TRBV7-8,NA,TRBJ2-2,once,TGTGCCAGCAGCCCTTGGGCGGGGGCAAACACCGGGGAGCTGTTTTTT,CASSPWAGANTGELFF
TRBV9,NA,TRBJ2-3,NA,TGTGCCAGTGGGCAAGGCACAGATACGCAGTATTTT,CASGQGTDTQYF
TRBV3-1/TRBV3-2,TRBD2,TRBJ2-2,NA,TGTGCCAGCAGCCTCCGCGGAGCGGGAATCGGGGAGCTGTTTTTT,CASSLRGAGIGELFF
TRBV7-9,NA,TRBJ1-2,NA,TGTGCCAGCAGCTTAATGGGGGCCTATGGCTACACCTTC,CASSLMGAYGYTF
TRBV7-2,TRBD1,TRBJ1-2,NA,TGTGCCAGCAGCTGGAGGGACAGCAACTATGGCTACACCTTC,CASSWRDSNYGYTF
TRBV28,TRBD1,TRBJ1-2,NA,TGTGCCAGCAGAACAGGGGGCTGGTATGGCTACACCTTC,CASRTGGWYGYTF
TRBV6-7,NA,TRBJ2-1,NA,TGCCGGAGGTGGGGTTACAATGAGCAGTTCTTC,CRRWGYNEQFF
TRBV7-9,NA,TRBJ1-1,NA,TGTGCCAGCAGCCCTAAACAGGGCAGGGGAGCGAACACTGAAGCTTTCTTT,CASSPKQGRGANTEAFF
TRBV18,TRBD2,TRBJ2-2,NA,TGTGCCAGCTCACCACGGCCGGGAGGGGACACCGGGGAGCTGTTTTTT,CASSPRPGGDTGELFF
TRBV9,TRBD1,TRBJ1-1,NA,TGTGCCAGCAGCGCACTGACAGGGAAGACTTTCTTT,CASSALTGKTFF
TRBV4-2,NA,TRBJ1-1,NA,TGTGCCAGCAGCCAAGCCAGGGTTGAGGACACTGAAGCTTTCTTT,CASSQARVEDTEAFF
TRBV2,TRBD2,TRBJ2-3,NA,TGTGCCAGCAGTGCTGGGCTAGCGGGAGATGGAGATACGCAGTATTTT,CASSAGLAGDGDTQYF
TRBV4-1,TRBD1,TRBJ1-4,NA,TGCGCCAGCAGCCATCCCATACAGGGGGCTTCTAATGAAAAACTGTTTTTT,CASSHPIQGASNEKLFF
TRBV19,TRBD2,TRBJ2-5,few,TGTGCCAGTAGTACAGTCACGGGGGGGCCTGAGACCCAGTACTTC,CASSTVTGGPETQYF
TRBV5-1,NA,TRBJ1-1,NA,TGCGCCAGCTACTCACCCTCCAACACTGAAGCTTTCTTT,CASYSPSNTEAFF
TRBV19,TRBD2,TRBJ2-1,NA,TGTGCCAGTAGTACTAGCGGGAAGTCTTACAATGAGCAGTTCTTC,CASSTSGKSYNEQFF
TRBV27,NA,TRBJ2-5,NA,TGTGCCAGCAGTTTTATCCCTAGCAGGGAGACCCAGTACTTC,CASSFIPSRETQYF
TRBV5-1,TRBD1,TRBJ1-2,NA,TGCGCCAGCAGCTTGAGTCCCGACAGGGGGACCTATGGCTACACCTTC,CASSLSPDRGTYGYTF
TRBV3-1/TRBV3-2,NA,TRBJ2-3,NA,TGTGCCAGCGGGGCTAGCGGCACAGATACGCAGTATTTT,CASGASGTDTQYF
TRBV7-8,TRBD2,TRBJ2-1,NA,TGTGCCAGCAGCTTAGTGGGGGGAGGGGCTGAGCAGTTCTTC,CASSLVGGGAEQFF
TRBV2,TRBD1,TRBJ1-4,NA,TGTGCCAGCAACGACAGGGTTGAAGAAAAACTGTTTTTT,CASNDRVEEKLFF
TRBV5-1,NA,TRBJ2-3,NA,TGCGCCAGCAGCTTGGCTGGCAGTTCACGGGCAGATACGCAGTATTTT,CASSLAGSSRADTQYF
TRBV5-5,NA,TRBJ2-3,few,TGTGCCAGCAGCACCGGGCAGGGAACAGATACGCAGTATTTT,CASSTGQGTDTQYF
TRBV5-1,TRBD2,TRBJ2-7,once,TGCGCCAGCAGCTGGGGACTAGACTACGAGCAGTACTTC,CASSWGLDYEQYF
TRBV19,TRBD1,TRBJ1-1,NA,TGTGCCAGTACACCAGAAGGGGGCAGGAACACTGAAGCTTTCTTT,CASTPEGGRNTEAFF
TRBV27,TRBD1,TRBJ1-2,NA,TGTGCCAGCAGTAGGACAGGTGGGGGCTACACCTTC,CASSRTGGGYTF